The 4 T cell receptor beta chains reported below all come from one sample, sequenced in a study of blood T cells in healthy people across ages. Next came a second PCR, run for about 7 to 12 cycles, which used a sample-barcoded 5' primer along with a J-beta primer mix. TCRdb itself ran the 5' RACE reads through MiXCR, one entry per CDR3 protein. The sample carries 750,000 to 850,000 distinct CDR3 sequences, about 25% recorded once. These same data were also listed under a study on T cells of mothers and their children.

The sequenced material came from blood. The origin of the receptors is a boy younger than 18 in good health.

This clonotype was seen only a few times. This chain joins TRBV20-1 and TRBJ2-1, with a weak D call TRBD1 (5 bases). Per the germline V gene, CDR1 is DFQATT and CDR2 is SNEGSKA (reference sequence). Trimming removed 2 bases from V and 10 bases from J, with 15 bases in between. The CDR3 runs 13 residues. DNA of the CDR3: TGCAGTGCTAGACCTTTCGACAGTACGGAGCAGTTCTTC. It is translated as CSARPFDSTEQFF.

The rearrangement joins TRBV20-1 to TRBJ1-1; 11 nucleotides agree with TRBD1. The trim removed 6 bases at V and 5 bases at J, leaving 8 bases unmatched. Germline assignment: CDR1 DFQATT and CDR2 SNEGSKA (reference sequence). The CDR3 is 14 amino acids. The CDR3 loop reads CSAVRDRGGTEAFF. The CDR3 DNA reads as TGCAGTGCCGTCCGGGACAGGGGGGGAACTGAAGCTTTCTTT.

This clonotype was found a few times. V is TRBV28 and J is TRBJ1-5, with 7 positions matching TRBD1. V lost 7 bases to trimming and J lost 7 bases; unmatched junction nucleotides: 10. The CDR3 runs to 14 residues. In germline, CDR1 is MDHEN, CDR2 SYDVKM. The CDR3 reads CASTIDRVKQPQHF. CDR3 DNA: TGTGCCAGCACCATAGACAGGGTAAAACAGCCCCAGCATTTT.

The CDR3 nucleotides are TGTGCCAGCAGCCCTGGACTAGCGGAACAAGAGACCCAGTACTTC. Amino acids: CASSPGLAEQETQYF. The rearrangement uses TRBV5-6 and TRBJ2-5, with 10 bases that match TRBD2. Germline V gives CDR1 SGHDT, CDR2 YYEEEE. This CDR3 is built from 15 residues. V lost 4 bases, J lost 2 bases, and 5 bases stayed unmatched.